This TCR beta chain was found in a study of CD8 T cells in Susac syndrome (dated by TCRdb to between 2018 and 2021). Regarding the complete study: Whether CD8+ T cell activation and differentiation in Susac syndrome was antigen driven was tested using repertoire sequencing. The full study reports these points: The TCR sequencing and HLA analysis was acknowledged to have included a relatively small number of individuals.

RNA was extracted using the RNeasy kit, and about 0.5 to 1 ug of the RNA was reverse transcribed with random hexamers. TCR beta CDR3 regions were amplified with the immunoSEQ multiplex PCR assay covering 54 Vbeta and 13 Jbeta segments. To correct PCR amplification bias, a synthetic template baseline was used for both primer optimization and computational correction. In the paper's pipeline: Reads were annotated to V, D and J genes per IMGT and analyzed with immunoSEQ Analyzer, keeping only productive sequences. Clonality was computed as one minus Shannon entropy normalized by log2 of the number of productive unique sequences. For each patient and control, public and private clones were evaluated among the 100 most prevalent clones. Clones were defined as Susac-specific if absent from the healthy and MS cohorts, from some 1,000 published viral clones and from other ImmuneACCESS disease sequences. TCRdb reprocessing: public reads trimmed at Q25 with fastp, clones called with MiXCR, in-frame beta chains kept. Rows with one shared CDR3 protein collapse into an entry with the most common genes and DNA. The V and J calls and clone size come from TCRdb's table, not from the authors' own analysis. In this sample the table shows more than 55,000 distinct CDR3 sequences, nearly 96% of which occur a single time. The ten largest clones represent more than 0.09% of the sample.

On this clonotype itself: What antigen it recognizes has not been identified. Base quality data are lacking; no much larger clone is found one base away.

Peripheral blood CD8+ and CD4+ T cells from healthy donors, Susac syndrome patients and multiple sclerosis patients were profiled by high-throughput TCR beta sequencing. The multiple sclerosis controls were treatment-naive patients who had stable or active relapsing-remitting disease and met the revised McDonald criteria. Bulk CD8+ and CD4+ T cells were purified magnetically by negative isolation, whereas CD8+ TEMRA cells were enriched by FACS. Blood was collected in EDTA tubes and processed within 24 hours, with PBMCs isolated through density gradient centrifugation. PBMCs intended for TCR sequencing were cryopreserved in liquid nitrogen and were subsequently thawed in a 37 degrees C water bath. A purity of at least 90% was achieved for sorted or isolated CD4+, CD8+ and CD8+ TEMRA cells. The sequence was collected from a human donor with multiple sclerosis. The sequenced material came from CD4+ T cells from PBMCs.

CDR3 protein: CASSQDFRDRGTYEQYF. Read as DNA, the sequence is TGTGCCAGCAGCCAAGATTTTAGGGACAGGGGAACCTACGAGCAGTACTTC. Here the chain combines TRBV4-2 and TRBJ2-7; 10 central nucleotides agree with TRBD1. Including cysteine and phenylalanine, the CDR3 has 17 amino acids. CDR3 DNA only is kept here, 51 bases in frame from base 1. Germline trimming amounts to 0 bases on V and 2 bases on J, with 7 as the count of junction bases outside the gene matches. From the germline V gene, CDR1 is LGHNA and CDR2 is YNFKEQ.